The source of this T cell receptor (beta chain) is a study of regulatory T cells in long-lasting Graves disease. Study-wide results and limits: Persistent patients shared about 3,000 public clonotypes among themselves. Newly diagnosed patients shared fewer, at more than 750.

Points on this clonotype: What it binds is not known.

As for time point: persistent/refractory GD, antithyroid drugs over 5 years with positive TRAb. Following extraction of RNA from PBMCs, that RNA was used to make the TCR library. Library construction for TCR beta used iRepertoire HTBI primers and Arm-PCR of CDR3 regions. In the original workflow: Sample data revealed fewer than 70 TRBV and over twelve TRBJ segments. TCRdb re-called the multiplex PCR reads with MiXCR, one entry per CDR3 protein. None of the V and J calls come from the authors' own analysis; TCRdb made them. The sample contains 300,000 to 500,000 distinct CDR3 sequences, less than 25% of which appear only once. Germline CDR1 is SNHLY and CDR2 is FYNNEI. V gave up 6 bases and J gave up 4 bases; unmatched junction bases: 8. The CDR3 totals 16 residues.

The receptor's source is a female donor with Graves disease. Sample: peripheral blood mononuclear cells (PBMCs), taken when the disease was refractory, from a patient treated with antithyroid drugs. V gene TRBV2 combines with J gene TRBJ2-2, with 10 bases fitting TRBD2. Written as DNA, the CDR3 is TGTGCCAGCAGCCAGGGACTAGCGACCATCACCGGGGAGCTGTTTTTT. Amino acids: CASSQGLATITGELFF.